One T cell receptor (beta chain) is described in this entry. What it binds is not known. 5'RACE template switching produced TCR cDNA carrying a universal primer site and UMIs. TCRdb re-called the 5' RACE reads with MiXCR, one entry per CDR3 protein. In the table there are hundreds of thousands of distinct CDR3 sequences, over 9% of which are singletons. The V end was cut by 0 bases, the J end by 11 bases, with 16 bases between. The CDR3 runs 14 residues. CDR1 is MNHEY, CDR2 SVGAGI, per germline. These data originate in a study of T cells after yellow fever vaccination. Study-level results: Weaker in magnitude, the secondary response showed a faster peak on day 5 versus 15. Most clones from primary vaccination resurfaced after the booster (96% CD4, 88% CD8).

Sequences were derived from PBMCs, sampled on the day of the yellow fever booster vaccination. The J gene is TRBJ1-1, the V gene TRBV6-5; D might be TRBD1 (6 bases). The clonotype was recovered from a man aged 25 to 40 who received the YFV17D yellow fever vaccine. The CDR3 DNA follows: TGTGCCAGCAGTTACTCGGACACCTCCCAGGGGGCTTTCTTT. Protein product: CASSYSDTSQGAFF.